This note documents a single TCR beta chain sequence. The data belong to a study of blood T cell repertoires in COVID-19. For the study at large: Sites in the United States, Italy and Spain provided acute and convalescent COVID-19 samples. PBMCs, B-cell-depleted T cells, or T cells were the source of the cDNA or gDNA that made up the material.

Clones were read by immunoSEQ multiplex PCR, and TCRdb kept only the in-frame ones, dropping some. The data contain some 76,000 clones, over 75% of them singletons. The CDR3 has 15 residues. V trimming: 4 bases; J trimming: 4 bases; junction bases outside the gene matches: 2. CDR1 is MNHEY, CDR2 SMNVEV, per germline (reference sequence). The sample was peripheral blood. The receptor comes from a woman younger than 35 with acute or convalescent COVID-19. The chain couples TRBV27 to TRBJ2-1; 12 bases match TRBD2. DNA of the CDR3: TGTGCCAGCAGTTCCGGGACTAGCGGGTACAATGAGCAGTTCTTC. This codes for CASSSGTSGYNEQFF.